This TCR beta chain appears in the sequencing data of a study of blood T cells in healthy people across ages. Study-level points and caveats: A greater number of naive CD4+ cells and higher diversity distinguished long-lived donors from aged donors. Donor CMV infection status was unknown, possibly confounding age-related changes in expanded clonotypes.

Germline CDR1 and CDR2: DFQATT and SNEGSKA (reference sequence). CDR3 length: 11 residues. Trimming removed 6 bases at V and 10 bases at J, with 10 bases between. Staff drew around 10 milliliters of peripheral blood from each donor. Notes on this clonotype: Antigen specificity is unknown.

Next came a second PCR, run for about 7 to 12 cycles, which used a sample-barcoded 5' primer along with a J-beta primer mix. No fewer than 3 million CDR3-containing paired-end reads came from each sample. TCRdb re-called the 5' RACE reads with MiXCR, one entry per CDR3 protein. This table holds approximately 730,000 distinct CDR3 sequences, more than 40% found once. This rearrangement joins TRBV20-1 to TRBJ1-6, with D uncertain. This receptor was obtained from a woman aged 55-70 years in good health. The specimen was blood. CDR3 amino acids: CSAGIRSPLHF. The CDR3 region has the DNA TGCAGTGCAGGGATTCGGTCACCCCTCCACTTT.